The present T cell receptor beta chain was sequenced within a study of shared clonotypes between healthy human individuals. In the study overall: The donors, two women and a few men, were aged 18 to 49. General observations from the study: A handful of donors showed sharing of approximately 5% of naive CD4 clonotypes.

Per the original methods: In the immunoSEQ data, sequences were junction-only and lacked quality scores, so filtering differed. Data came from immunoSEQ multiplex PCR; TCRdb stores just in-frame clones and leaves some out. V and J calls plus clone size are reproduced from that table; the DNA served to infer D and trimming. The sample gives around 700,000 clones, 60% to 80% of which show up once; under 2% is in the top ten. Of note for this clone: Antigen specificity is unknown.

Trimming took 4 bases from V and 4 from J, leaving 9 bases between them. The germline V gene has CDR1 SGHTA and CDR2 FQGTGA. The CDR3 contains 13 residues. The genes are TRBV7-3 and TRBJ2-3; perhaps D is TRBD1 or TRBD2 (6 bases each). The material sequenced was memory CD4+ T cells sorted from blood. The subset: CD45RA-negative fraction. This TCR derives from a woman in her 30s in good health. CDR3 region: CASSSRGPDTQYF. Written as DNA, the CDR3 is TGTGCCAGCAGCTCCCGGGGGCCAGATACGCAGTATTTT.